This T cell receptor (beta chain) came from a study of Ad26.COV2.S vaccination and SARS-CoV-2 variants. Findings of the study overall: Post-vaccination spike-specific CD8+ and CD4+ T cell responses reportedly had substantial breadth. Placebo recipients and vaccine recipients were similar in non-spike TCR breadth. Estimates derived from TCR breadth and depth analyses may have underestimated total T cell responses.

Concerning this clone: Its antigen is not known.

The method was immunoSEQ multiplex PCR; TCRdb's version includes in-frame clones alone and lacks a portion of them. The data hold 350,000 to 550,000 clones, with roughly 87% observed a single time. Indicated treatment: 15 to 20 received Ad26.COV2.S at low or high dose, single or two shots; roughly 5 received placebo; per-sample allocation not given. Samples came from day 63 after the first vaccine or placebo injection. The receptor's source is a person aged 18 to 65 who received the Ad26.COV2.S COVID-19 vaccine or a placebo. The sequencing here drew on peripheral blood, taken in a trial of Ad26.COV2.S vaccine versus placebo.

CDR3 DNA sequence: TGCGCCAGCAGCTTGCAAAGCGGGAGGGGGGATACGCAGTATTTT. The encoded protein is CASSLQSGRGDTQYF. The J gene is TRBJ2-3, the V gene TRBV5-1; 10 bases match TRBD2. Germline V gene sequence: CDR1 SGHRS, CDR2 YFSETQ. This CDR3 contains 15 residues. V was clipped by 1 base and J by 6 bases; unmatched bases: 5.